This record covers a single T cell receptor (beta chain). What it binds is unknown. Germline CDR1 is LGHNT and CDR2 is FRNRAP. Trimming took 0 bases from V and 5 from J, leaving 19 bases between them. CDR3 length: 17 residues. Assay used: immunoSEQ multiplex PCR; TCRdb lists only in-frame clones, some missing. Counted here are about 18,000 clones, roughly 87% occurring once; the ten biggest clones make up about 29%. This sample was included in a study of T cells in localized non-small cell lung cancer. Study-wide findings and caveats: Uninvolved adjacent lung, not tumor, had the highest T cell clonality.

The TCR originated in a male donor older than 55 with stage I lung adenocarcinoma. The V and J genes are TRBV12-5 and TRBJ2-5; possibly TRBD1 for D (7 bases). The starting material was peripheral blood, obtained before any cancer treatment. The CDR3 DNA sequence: TGTGCTAGTGGTTTGGTAGGAGGGACAGCCAGGTGGGAGACCCAGTACTTC. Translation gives CASGLVGGTARWETQYF.